This record concerns one T cell receptor (beta chain) sequence. Its antigen is unknown. This entry belongs to a study of shared clonotypes between healthy human individuals. Study overall: For every donor, three CD4 naive, three CD4 memory, two CD8 naive and one CD8 memory plates were used.

Germline V lookup: CDR1 SGHNT, CDR2 YYREEE (reference sequence). The CDR3 length is 16 residues. With 3 bases clipped from V and 3 bases from J, the junction kept 5 bases outside the gene matches. Genomic DNA belonging to each subset was distributed in equal measure over several immunoSEQ plates. Method: immunoSEQ multiplex PCR; TCRdb's copy keeps in-frame clones and lacks some. The sample lists over a million clones, 95% to 97% occurring once. Study outcomes and limitations: Rarefaction analysis demonstrated incomplete sorted-subset sequencing notwithstanding large depth.

This chain uses TRBV5-4 with TRBJ2-2; 10 bases are a match to TRBD1. This receptor was taken from a man under 40 in good health. The sample comprised naive CD4+ T cells sorted from blood. Indicated subset: CD45RA+ positively selected. The CDR3 nucleotides read TGTGCCAGCAGCTCCCCGGACAGGGGGGACACCGGGGAGCTGTTTTTT. It translates to CASSSPDRGDTGELFF.